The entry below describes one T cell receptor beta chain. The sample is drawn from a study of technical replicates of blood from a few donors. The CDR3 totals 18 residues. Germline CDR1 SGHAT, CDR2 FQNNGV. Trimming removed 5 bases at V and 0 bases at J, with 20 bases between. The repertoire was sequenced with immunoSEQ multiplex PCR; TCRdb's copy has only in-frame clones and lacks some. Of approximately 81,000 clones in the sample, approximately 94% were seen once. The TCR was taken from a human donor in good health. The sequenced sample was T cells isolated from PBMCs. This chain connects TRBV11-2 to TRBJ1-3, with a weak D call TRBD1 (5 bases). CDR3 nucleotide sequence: TGTGCCAGCAGCCGGACACATAGTAATATTATCTCTGGAAACACCATATATTTT. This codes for CASSRTHSNIISGNTIYF. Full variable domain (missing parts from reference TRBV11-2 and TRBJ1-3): EAGVAQSPRYKIIEKRQSVAFWCNPISGHATLYWYQQILGQGPKLLIQFQNNGVVDDSQLPKDRFSAERLKGVDSTLKIQPAKLEDSAVYLCASSRTHSNIISGNTIYFGEGSWLTVV.